This TCR beta chain was found in a study of cytomegalovirus exposure and HLA in healthy donors. The study's findings and limits: The study carried out a later analysis of TCR beta sequences. It associated around 17,000 of them with specific HLA alleles at a false discovery rate of 0.05.

Amplification used 60 Vbeta primers and 13 Jbeta primers. Here immunoSEQ multiplex PCR was the method, and the copy in TCRdb shows in-frame clones only, minus some. The table has roughly 290,000 clones, 80% seen once. On this clone itself: Its antigen is unknown.

Germline CDR1 is KGHSH and CDR2 is LQKENI. The V end lost 1 base, the J end lost 5 bases, and 9 bases lay between the germline ends. CDR3 length: 14 amino acids. This TCR came from a girl aged 2-9 years in good health and CMV-seronegative. The specimen was PBMCs. The V and J genes are TRBV18 and TRBJ1-5, with D hard to call. The CDR3 DNA sequence: TGTGCCAGCTCACCACTCGACGGGGATCAGCCCCAGCATTTT. This encodes CASSPLDGDQPQHF.